Listed below are T cell receptor beta chains from one sample, sequenced in a study of CD8 T cells in ankylosing spondylitis. TCRdb re-called the 5' RACE reads with MiXCR, one entry per CDR3 protein. The sample yields around 340,000 distinct CDR3 sequences, roughly 15% seen once. The sequenced sample consisted of blood, either unsorted or a sorted T cell fraction (not recorded which). Receptors were obtained from a male donor with ankylosing spondylitis or in good health (not recorded which). The CDR3 runs from the conserved cysteine through the conserved F or W. Each record gives: V gene, CDR3 protein.

TRBV18,CASSPLRTYYEQYF
TRBV7-2,CASSLAGGYQETQYF
TRBV29-1,CSVGRRLSYNEQFF
TRBV12-3/TRBV12-4,CASSPPWGSGRAGTQYF
TRBV5-1,CASSSFPGTTETQYF
TRBV20-1,CSARDGNVQTEAFF
TRBV4-2,CASSQVAGPQETQYF
TRBV5-1,CASSFTGEGEKLFF
TRBV6-1,CASSPGTALMNTEAFF
TRBV6-1,CASSRRGGVSTDTQYF
TRBV2,CASSEETFGKYF